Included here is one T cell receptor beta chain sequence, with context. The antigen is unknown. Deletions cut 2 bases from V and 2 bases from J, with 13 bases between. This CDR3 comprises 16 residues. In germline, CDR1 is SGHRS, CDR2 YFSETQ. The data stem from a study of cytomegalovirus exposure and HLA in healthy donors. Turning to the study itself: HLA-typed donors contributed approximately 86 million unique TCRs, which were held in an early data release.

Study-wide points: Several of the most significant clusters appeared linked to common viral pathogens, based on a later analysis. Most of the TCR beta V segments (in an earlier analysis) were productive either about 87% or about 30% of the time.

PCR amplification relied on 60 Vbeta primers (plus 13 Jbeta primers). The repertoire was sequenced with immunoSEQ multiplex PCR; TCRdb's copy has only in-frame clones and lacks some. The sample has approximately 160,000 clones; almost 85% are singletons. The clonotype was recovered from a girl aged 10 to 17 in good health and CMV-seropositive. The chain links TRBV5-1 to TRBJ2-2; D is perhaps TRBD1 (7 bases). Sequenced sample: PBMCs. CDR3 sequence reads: CASSFSGGGNTGELFF. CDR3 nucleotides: TGCGCCAGCAGCTTCTCAGGGGGAGGAAACACCGGGGAGCTGTTTTTT. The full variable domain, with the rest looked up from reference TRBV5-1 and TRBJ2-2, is KAGVTQTPRYLIKTRGQQVTLSCSPISGHRSVSWYQQTPGQGLQFLFEYFSETQRNKGNFPGRFSGRQFSNSRSEMNVSTLELGDSALYLCASSFSGGGNTGELFFGEGSRLTVL.